This T cell receptor beta chain was captured by sequencing in a study of neurological immune-mediated disorders. Study-level points and caveats: No CDR3 amino acid sequences were shared by expanded clones across subjects, suggesting private repertoires in all groups. HTLV-1-associated myelopathy led in TCR clonal expansion, while multiple sclerosis ranked lowest, below healthy controls.

The CDR3 contains 13 residues. Trimming took 6 bases from V and 4 from J, leaving 16 bases between them. CDR1 and CDR2 (germline): DFQATT, SNEGSKA (reference sequence). Time point indicated: technical triplicate 2. This clonotype was seen at least ten times. The antigen remains undetermined. The authors made cDNA by 5'RACE with 10-nucleotide random UMIs. TCRdb redid the calling of the 5' RACE reads with MiXCR, one entry per CDR3 protein. This sample has roughly 30,000 distinct CDR3 sequences, with about 14% found just once. The sequencing input was CD4+ T cells from blood. The chain links TRBV20-1 to TRBJ2-7; maybe TRBD1 (5 bases). This clonotype was sampled from a female donor with HTLV-1-associated myelopathy (HAM/TSP). CDR3 sequence: CSATGRVPYEQYF. The CDR3 DNA reads TGCAGTGCCACTGGCAGGGTTCCATACGAGCAGTACTTC.